The entry that follows covers one T cell receptor beta chain sequence. Germline values: CDR1 KGHSH, CDR2 LQKENI. The length of the CDR3 is 15 residues. The V end lost 1 base, the J end lost 8 bases, and 14 bases lay between the germline ends. All donors were healthy HIV-negative adults lacking recent acute infections or vaccinations. Profiling relied on immunoSEQ multiplex PCR, and the TCRdb table lists in-frame clones only, not all of them. This sample has 2 million to 2.5 million clones; 85% to 95% occur once, and the top ten carry roughly 0.34%. This entry belongs to a study of shared clonotypes between healthy human individuals.

The source material was naive CD4+ T cells from PBMCs. Subset specified: CD45RA+ positively selected. This TCR came from a man between 18 and 35 years old in good health. Some clones in this sample may be carry-over from other donors' samples. This sequence joins TRBV18 and TRBJ1-4; possibly TRBD1 for D (6 bases). The DNA for the CDR3 is TGTGCCAGCTCACCACGCAGGGGAAAGGGGGAAAAACTGTTTTTT. This gives the protein CASSPRRGKGEKLFF.